This TCR beta chain stems from a study of graft-versus-host responses after intestinal transplantation (dated by TCRdb to the early 2020s). Turning to the overall study: Recipients received multivisceral, liver-intestinal, or isolated intestinal transplants. All recipients received anti-thymocyte globulin induction followed by maintenance tacrolimus and steroids for around 3 years. Graft-versus-host and host-versus-graft alloreactive T cell clones were tracked in the graft, circulation and bone marrow after intestinal transplantation using bulk TCR-beta CDR3 sequencing. Alloreactive clones were identified by sequencing pre-transplant mixed lymphocyte reaction products and comparing these products with unstimulated pre-transplant donor and recipient T cells. The cohort enrolled about two dozen intestinal transplant recipients, one of whom was a retransplant, and a few patients without pretransplant specimens were excluded. Donor T cell macrochimerism was defined as a peak of at least 4% donor T cells among recipient peripheral blood mononuclear cells. Rather than being sequenced by the commercial service, samples from a few later patients were sequenced in-house on an Illumina MiSeq and processed with MiXCR.

Via the germline V gene (reference sequence), CDR1 is DFQATT and CDR2 SNEGSKA. The CDR3 numbers 11 residues from cysteine through phenylalanine. Only CDR3 DNA remains: 33 bases, in frame from the first base. V loses 6 bases, J loses 10 bases, and the germline ends lie 13 bases apart. The label giving this sample's time point can be read as: cells obtained before transplantation from donor or recipient. CD3+CD4+ and CD3+CD8+ populations were FACS-sorted from unstimulated pre-transplant donor and recipient cells taken from spleen or lymph nodes. Turning to this clone: Its cognate antigen has yet to be identified. The input lacks base qualities; no much larger clone sits a single base away. The same CDR3 is also encoded by other DNA sequences in this sample.

Library preparation used the immunoSEQ multiplex PCR assay. For most patients, genomic DNA was isolated with the Qiagen DNeasy Blood and Tissue Kit and sent frozen to Adaptive Biotechnologies for TCR sequencing. For most patients, genomic DNA was subjected to high-throughput TCR-beta CDR3 sequencing by Adaptive Biotechnologies. The original methods were these. Adaptive's ImmunoSEQ software supplied the TCR sequencing data for about 18 patients, while MiXCR and VDJtools were used to process a few other patients. CD4 versus CD8 sorting errors were corrected by removing sequences found in both subsets at a frequency ratio below 5:1. CDR3 nucleotide sequences shared by donor and recipient were removed because the origin of these sequences could not be assigned. At least 2-fold expansion over unstimulated cells and a minimum CFSE-low frequency of 0.002% (template counts) or 0.001% (read counts) were required for clones to be classified as alloreactive. Clones detected in sequenced pre-transplant spleen, lymph node, or MLR CFSE-low populations of the donor or recipient were defined as mappable. The cumulative frequency of alloreactive clones was calculated as a percentage of all sequences, weighted by copy number. The immuneACCESS repertoire file appears here via TCRdb, limited to in-frame rearrangements. These files lack a portion of the clones; in checked studies, under half of the deficit traces to unresolved V genes, and the cause of the others is not known. The V and J calls and clone size come from that table; D and trimming were worked out from the DNA. The sample data list some 100,000 clones, and about 88% of these were observed just once. The ten largest clones take up about 0.93% of the sample.

Overall study results and their limits: The relatively low number and heterogeneity of intestinal transplant patients limited the conclusions. GvH clones were detected in recipient bone marrow, and some appeared earlier in ileal mucosa or blood, consistent with an intestinal mucosal origin. Early after transplant, peak levels of circulating GvH clones were found to be associated with declines in HvG clones. In the allografts of patients with donor T cell macrochimerism, GvH to HvG T cell clonal ratios were high.

This sequence was found in a human donor who was the organ donor for an intestinal transplant. The sample consisted of unstimulated CD4+ T cells sorted from spleen or lymph node cells, taken before transplant. The chain joins TRBV20-1 to TRBJ1-5; the D gene is possibly TRBD1, with 5 bases matching. The bases are TGCAGTGCAATACAGGACCAACCCCAGCATTTT. This translates into CSAIQDQPQHF.